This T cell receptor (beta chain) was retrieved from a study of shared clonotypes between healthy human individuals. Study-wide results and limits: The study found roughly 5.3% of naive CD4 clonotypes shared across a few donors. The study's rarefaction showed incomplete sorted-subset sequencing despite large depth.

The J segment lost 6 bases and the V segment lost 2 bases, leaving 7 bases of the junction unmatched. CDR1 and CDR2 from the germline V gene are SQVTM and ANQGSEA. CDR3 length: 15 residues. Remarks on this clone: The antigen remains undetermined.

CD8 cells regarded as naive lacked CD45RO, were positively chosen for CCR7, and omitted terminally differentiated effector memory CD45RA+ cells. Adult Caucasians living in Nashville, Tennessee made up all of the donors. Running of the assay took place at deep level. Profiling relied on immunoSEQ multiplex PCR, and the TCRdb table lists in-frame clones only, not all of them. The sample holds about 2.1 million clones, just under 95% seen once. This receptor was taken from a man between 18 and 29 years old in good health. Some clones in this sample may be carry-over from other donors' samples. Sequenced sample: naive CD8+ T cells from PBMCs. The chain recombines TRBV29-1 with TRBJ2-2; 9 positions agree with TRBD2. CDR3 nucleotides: TGCAGCGTTGAATATAGCGGGAGTCGGGCCGGGGAGCTGTTTTTT. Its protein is CSVEYSGSRAGELFF.